These 20 T cell receptor beta chains originate from one sample sequenced in a study of immune evolution from preneoplasia to lung adenocarcinoma. Sequencing used immunoSEQ multiplex PCR; TCRdb keeps in-frame clones, though not all of them. The sample consists of about 4,900 clones, about 75% of them appearing once. Sequencing was carried out using FFPE minimally invasive lung adenocarcinoma tissue. The receptors derive from a person aged 55-85 years with lung adenocarcinoma.

This chain connects TRBV2 to TRBJ2-7, with D hard to call. CDR1 is SNHLY, CDR2 FYNNEI, per germline. Trimming removed 7 bases from V and 9 bases from J, with 16 bases in between. This CDR3 region has 12 residues. The CDR3 protein is CASMRPPGRQYF. The CDR3 DNA reads as TGTGCCAGCATGAGACCTCCTGGTAGGCAGTACTTC.

The chain joins TRBV7-2 to TRBJ2-1; 7 bases fit TRBD2. Germline loops: CDR1 SGHTA, CDR2 FQGNSA. The V segment lost 10 bases and the J segment 0 bases; nucleotides outside the gene matches: 3. The CDR3 is made up of 13 amino acids. The CDR3 region is CATLAGSYNEQFF. The DNA of the CDR3 is TGTGCCACATTAGCGGGCTCCTACAATGAGCAGTTCTTC.

This chain uses TRBV27 with TRBJ1-4, with D unclear. Germline V gene sequence: CDR1 MNHEY, CDR2 SMNVEV (reference sequence). Trimming removed 3 bases at V and 0 bases at J, with 5 bases between. This CDR3 is 14 amino acids long. The CDR3 sequence is CASSFIATNEKLFF. In DNA form, the CDR3 reads TGTGCCAGCAGTTTCATCGCAACTAATGAAAAACTGTTTTTT.

The CDR3 DNA reads as TGTGCCAGCAGTGATGGGGGGTCGAGTGGCTACACCTTC. Protein sequence: CASSDGGSSGYTF. The V gene is TRBV6-4, the J gene TRBJ1-2; weak D call: TRBD1 (5 bases). The CDR3 runs to 13 residues. Germline V CDR1 and CDR2: MRHNA, SNTAGT. Trimming took 3 bases from V and 7 from J, leaving 12 bases between them.

This chain links TRBV6-5 with TRBJ1-2; possibly TRBD1 for D (6 bases). V lost 4 bases and J lost 5, with 14 bases in between. This CDR3 has 14 amino acids. Germline V gives CDR1 MNHEY, CDR2 SVGAGI. CDR3 in DNA: TGTGCCAGCAGTTCCCCGGGGGGCGGGTATGGCTACACCTTC. Protein product: CASSSPGGGYGYTF.

The chain employs TRBV18 and TRBJ2-7, with TRBD2 as a possible D gene (6 bases). The CDR3 is 14 residues long. Germline CDR1 reads KGHSH; CDR2 reads LQKENI. Trimming pared 6 bases from V and 6 bases from J, leaving 18 bases between. The CDR3: CASSLEGIGVEQYF. CDR3 DNA: TGTGCCAGCTCCCTGGAGGGGATAGGGGTCGAGCAGTACTTC.

V is TRBV7-8 and J is TRBJ1-4; no definite D call. V was shortened by 1 base and J by 5 bases, with 8 bases between the two germline ends. Germline assignment: CDR1 SGHVS and CDR2 FQNEAQ. The CDR3 spans 14 residues. Written as DNA, the CDR3 is TGTGCCAGCAGCTTAGACGAAAAGAATGAAAAACTGTTTTTT. It translates to CASSLDEKNEKLFF.

This chain connects TRBV11-3 to TRBJ2-7; 12 nucleotides match TRBD2. CDR1 SGHNT and CDR2 YENEEA come from the germline V gene. Trimming removed 5 bases from V and 5 bases from J; junction bases left unmatched: 7. The CDR3 is 15 amino acids. As DNA, the CDR3 is TGTGCCAGCAGCAACCCTAGCGGGGGGGCGAACGAGCAGTACTTC. Translating gives CASSNPSGGANEQYF. Based on the CDR3 plus reference TRBV11-3 and TRBJ2-7, the full variable domain is EAGVVQSPRYKIIEKKQPVAFWCNPISGHNTLYWYLQNLGQGPELLIRYENEEAVDDSQLPKDRFSAERLKGVDSTLKIQPAELGDSAVYLCASSNPSGGANEQYFGPGTRLTVT.

CDR3 bases: TGTGCCAGTAGTAAGGGGGACTATAGCAATCAGCCCCAGCATTTT. Translation: CASSKGDYSNQPQHF. The chain employs TRBV19 and TRBJ1-5, with D possibly matching TRBD1 (6 bases). V dropped 4 bases and J dropped 0 bases, with 10 bases sitting between them. The CDR3 extends over 15 amino acids. CDR1 LNHDA and CDR2 SQIVND come from the germline V gene (reference sequence).

The chain carries TRBV4-1 and TRBJ1-4; TRBD1 might be the D (5 bases). Trimming stripped 0 bases from V and 10 bases from J, with 6 bases between. CDR3 length equals 12 residues. CDR1 is MGHRA, CDR2 YSYEKL, per germline. Here the CDR3 DNA reads TGCGCCAGCAGCCAAGATAGGGGAAAACTGTTTTTT. It translates to CASSQDRGKLFF.

To note about this clone: At one of its ends the junction is not consistent with the germline gene, which may arise from a read error. This same CDR3 is encoded by further DNA sequences in the sample. The V and J genes are TRBV7-6 and TRBJ2-3; 8 nucleotides align to TRBD2. The V gene's germline CDR1 is SGHVS and CDR2 FNYEAQ. CDR3 length: 18 amino acids. The CDR3 DNA reads as TGTGCCAGCAGCCCTTATGGGTGGGTCGCGGGGGGCACAGATACACAGTATTTT. Its translation is CASSPYGWVAGGTDTQYF.

The V call is TRBV7-9, the J call TRBJ2-4, with D unresolved. The CDR3 length is 14 residues. Trimming pared 4 bases from V and 0 bases from J, leaving 7 bases between. The V gene's germline CDR1 is SEHNR and CDR2 FQNEAQ (reference sequence). CDR3 loop: CASSSLLAKNIQYF. The CDR3, as DNA: TGTGCCAGCAGCTCCCTACTAGCCAAAAACATTCAGTACTTC.

V is TRBV7-8 and J is TRBJ1-2, with D unclear. V was clipped by 5 bases and J by 7 bases, with 17 bases between them. In germline, CDR1 is SGHVS, CDR2 FQNEAQ. This CDR3 region has 14 residues. CDR3 sequence: CASSPSGRLLGYTF. The CDR3 DNA reads TGTGCCAGCAGCCCCAGCGGGAGGCTGCTTGGCTACACCTTC.

V gene TRBV6-1 combines with J gene TRBJ2-7, with unresolved D. Germline V gene sequence: CDR1 MNHNS, CDR2 SASEGT. The CDR3 is made up of 12 amino acids. V lost 9 bases and J 5 bases, leaving 14 bases between the germline ends. In nucleotides, the CDR3 is TGTGCCAGTGAAGCTTTTTCGGACGAGCAGTACTTC. Its translation: CASEAFSDEQYF.

The chain is built from TRBV11-2 and TRBJ1-2; the D gene is possibly TRBD1 (5 bases). Germline values: CDR1 SGHAT, CDR2 FQNNGV. Trimming took 3 bases from V and 8 from J, leaving 10 bases between them. This CDR3 comprises 12 residues. CDR3 sequence reads: CASSLGGDGYTF. As DNA, the CDR3 is TGTGCCAGCAGCTTGGGAGGGGACGGCTACACCTTC.

This clone has a handful of counts. J is TRBJ2-7 and V is TRBV11-2; no firm D call. CDR3 size: 16 residues. Germline CDR1 is SGHAT and CDR2 is FQNNGV. V was pared by 1 base and J by 5 bases, with 18 bases between. The CDR3 is CASSLAFVGSSDEQYF. CDR3 nucleotides: TGTGCCAGCAGCTTAGCTTTCGTGGGATCGTCCGACGAGCAGTACTTC.

This CDR3 reads CASSPVIGQGVSGNTIYF. For the CDR3, the DNA is TGTGCCAGCTCACCTGTCATCGGACAGGGGGTATCTGGAAACACCATATATTTT. The J gene is TRBJ1-3, the V gene TRBV18, with 10 positions matching TRBD1. Trimming cost V 3 bases and J 1 base; bases outside gene matches: 9. Germline CDR1 reads KGHSH; CDR2 reads LQKENI. The CDR3 totals 18 residues. Drawing the rest from reference TRBV18 and TRBJ1-3, the complete variable domain is NAGVMQNPRHLVRRRGQEARLRCSPMKGHSHVYWYRQLPEEGLKFMVYLQKENIIDESGMPKERFSAEFPKEGPSILRIQQVVRGDSAAYFCASSPVIGQGVSGNTIYFGEGSWLTVV.

This chain uses TRBV11-2 with TRBJ2-2, with 7 bases identical to TRBD2. The V and J ends lost 4 bases and 1 base, in that order; junction bases with no gene match: 0. Germline loops: CDR1 SGHAT, CDR2 FQNNGV. The length of the CDR3 is 14 residues. The CDR3 here is CASSWGGNTGELFF. The CDR3 region has the DNA TGTGCCAGCAGCTGGGGGGGGAACACCGGGGAGCTGTTTTTT.

This chain's CDR3 is CASTNTSGGMGTQYF. The CDR3 bases are TGTGCCAGCACCAACACTAGCGGGGGGATGGGGACCCAGTACTTC. The chain joins TRBV2 to TRBJ2-5; TRBD2 matches at 12 bases. Germline V gives CDR1 SNHLY, CDR2 FYNNEI. V shed 7 bases, J shed 7 bases, and the junction held 10 bases outside the gene matches. This CDR3 has 15 residues.

The CDR3 is CASSYSTGFGYTF. The CDR3 bases are TGTGCCAGCAGTTACTCGACAGGGTTTGGCTACACCTTC. The rearrangement links TRBV6-5 to TRBJ1-2; the match to TRBD1 covers 7 bases. The germline CDR1 and CDR2 sequences are MNHEY and SVGAGI. This CDR3 comprises 13 residues. J was trimmed by 7 bases and V by 0 bases; bases with no gene match: 2.